These 2 T cell receptor beta chains came from one sample sequenced in a study of OX40 agonist ivuxolimab in advanced cancers. Libraries were prepared by immunoSEQ multiplex PCR; TCRdb keeps only in-frame clonotypes and omits some of them. The sample yields tens of thousands of clones, roughly 84% seen once. This specimen was CD4+ or CD8+ T cells sorted from blood, taken in a trial of the OX40 agonist ivuxolimab. Every receptor here comes from an adult with an advanced solid tumor such as melanoma, head and neck, liver or kidney cancer.

The gene calls are TRBV5-1 and TRBJ2-3; 11 nucleotides agree with TRBD1. This CDR3 has 15 amino acids. The V gene's germline CDR1 is SGHRS and CDR2 YFSETQ. J lost 4 bases, V lost 3 bases, and 4 bases had no gene match. The CDR3 DNA reads as TGCGCCAGCAGCTGGGGGACAGGGGGTGCAGATACGCAGTATTTT. It translates to CASSWGTGGADTQYF. Supplemented by reference TRBV5-1 and TRBJ2-3, the full variable domain reads KAGVTQTPRYLIKTRGQQVTLSCSPISGHRSVSWYQQTPGQGLQFLFEYFSETQRNKGNFPGRFSGRQFSNSRSEMNVSTLELGDSALYLCASSWGTGGADTQYFGPGTRLTVL.

The sample holds one count of this clone. The chain has TRBV4-1 and TRBJ2-3, with 9 bases matching TRBD2. V was pared by 0 bases and J by 5 bases, with 12 bases of the junction left unmatched. Germline CDR1 is MGHRA and CDR2 is YSYEKL. This CDR3 comprises 18 residues. The CDR3 loop reads CASSQEVGAGGKGDTQYF. CDR3 in DNA: TGCGCCAGCAGCCAAGAAGTTGGGGCGGGGGGGAAGGGAGATACGCAGTATTTT.